The T cell receptor beta chain described here comes from a study of PD-1 blockade in mismatch repair-deficient tumors (dated by TCRdb to about 2017). About the full investigation: Between September 2013 and late 2016, the trial enrolled 86 consecutive patients with more than 10 mismatch repair-deficient cancer types, every one of whom had been previously treated and was progressing. Tumor-associated T cell clones were tracked in the peripheral blood of patients responding to PD-1 blockade by deep sequencing of TCR CDR3 regions.

For every enrolled patient, mismatch repair deficiency was confirmed by either polymerase chain reaction or immunohistochemistry. TCR sequencing was carried out for a few patients who responded to pembrolizumab therapy. The phase II trial prospectively evaluated PD-1 blockade with pembrolizumab in advanced mismatch repair-deficient cancers, independent of tissue of origin. Peripheral blood T cell samples were serially collected before and at multiple times after PD-1 blockade was started. Blood sampling times were reported as weeks after the first pembrolizumab dose. The paper's findings and limits, for the study overall: After pembrolizumab, tumor-resident clones, which were often undetectable in blood before treatment, expanded rapidly and then contracted, generally ahead of radiologic responses.

On this clone: Which antigen it targets is not known. Base qualities are not recorded, but no much larger clone differs from it by a single base.

Receptors were amplified or captured by the immunoSEQ multiplex PCR assay. Here the immuneACCESS table is served through TCRdb, limited to in-frame sequences with V and J called. Missing clones are a known gap in these copies; in checked studies unresolved V genes cover under half, and the rest lacks a known reason. The sample profile shows roughly 110,000 clones; 60% to 85% of them were found once. The ten largest clones add up to 4.5% to 5.5% of the sample. The sequences come from peripheral blood, collected approximately 60 weeks after starting pembrolizumab. The sequence came from an adult with mismatch repair-deficient cancer.

In nucleotide form, the sequence is TGTGCCAGCAGGACCAACGGGGCCCGGAGAAGCTATGGCTACACCTTC. It translates as CASRTNGARRSYGYTF. The chain is assembled from TRBV6-6 and TRBJ1-2; TRBD1 is possibly the D segment (5 matching bases). V loses 6 bases, J loses 4 bases, and the germline ends lie 21 bases apart. Inclusive of the bounding cysteine and phenylalanine, the CDR3 is 16 residues long. Of all the DNA, just the CDR3 is kept, 48 bases in frame from base 1. According to the germline V gene (reference sequence), CDR1 reads MNHNY and CDR2 reads SVGAGI.